This entry lists 14 T cell receptor beta chains sequenced from one sample in a study of CD8 T cells in Susac syndrome. Reverse transcription of about 0.5 to 1 ug RNA was performed with random hexamers. TCRdb re-called the immunoSEQ multiplex PCR reads with MiXCR, one entry per CDR3 protein. Seen here are roughly 180,000 distinct CDR3 sequences, around 94% observed once, and the top ten hold about 0.1%. The specimen was CD4+ T cells from PBMCs. Receptors originate from a human donor with Susac syndrome.

The rearrangement links TRBV18 to TRBJ1-2; perhaps TRBD1 as D (6 bases). The ends were cut back, 3 bases at V and 2 bases at J, with 16 bases in the middle. The CDR3 loop spans 16 amino acids. The germline CDR1 and CDR2 sequences are KGHSH and LQKENI. This CDR3 is CASSPYEDRSNYGYTF. CDR3 bases: TGTGCCAGCTCACCGTACGAAGACAGGTCGAACTATGGCTACACCTTC. Combining the CDR3 with reference TRBV18 and TRBJ1-2 gives the whole variable domain NAGVMQNPRHLVRRRGQEARLRCSPMKGHSHVYWYRQLPEEGLKFMVYLQKENIIDESGMPKERFSAEFPKEGPSILRIQQVVRGDSAAYFCASSPYEDRSNYGYTFGSGTRLTVV.

The rearrangement links TRBV7-9 to TRBJ2-7; TRBD2 might be the D (5 bases). Trimming removed 5 bases at V and 6 bases at J, with 20 bases between. Germline CDR1 is SEHNR and CDR2 is FQNEAQ (reference sequence). CDR3 length: 15 amino acids. The CDR3 loop is CASSNDPGIGGEQYF. The DNA for the CDR3 is TGTGCCAGCAGCAACGACCCGGGAATAGGTGGCGAGCAGTACTTC.

The chain links TRBV6-2 or TRBV6-3 to TRBJ2-4; D ambiguous. The V gene's germline CDR1 is MNHEY and CDR2 SVGEGT. The CDR3 totals 12 residues. V lost 2 bases and J lost 13, with 12 bases in between. CDR3 sequence: CASSYPYGFQYF. The CDR3 bases are TGTGCCAGCAGTTACCCCTATGGATTCCAGTACTTC.

V usage is TRBV20-1 and J usage is TRBJ2-7; 11 bases fit TRBD2. CDR3 length: 17 amino acids. Losses at the gene ends were 0 bases for V and 3 bases for J; bases not matched to a gene: 10. CDR1 is DFQATT and CDR2 is SNEGSKA in the germline V gene (reference sequence). The CDR3 sequence is CSARDWLRTSGYYEQYF. The CDR3 nucleotides are TGCAGTGCTAGAGATTGGCTTCGGACTAGCGGGTACTACGAGCAGTACTTC.

This chain connects TRBV7-2 to TRBJ2-3; 10 bases line up with TRBD1. Germline CDR1 reads SGHTA; CDR2 reads FQGNSA. The J segment lost 1 base and the V segment lost 5 bases, leaving 9 bases of the junction unmatched. The CDR3 has 17 residues. DNA of the CDR3: TGTGCCAGCAGCCATCGAATTGGACAGGGGGGCACAGATACGCAGTATTTT. This translates into CASSHRIGQGGTDTQYF.

The CDR3 DNA reads TGCGCCAGCAGCCCCCGAACCTACAGGGGGCCAGATACGCAGTATTTT. It specifies CASSPRTYRGPDTQYF. The gene calls are TRBV5-1 and TRBJ2-3; TRBD1 matches at 9 bases. The germline V gene has CDR1 SGHRS and CDR2 YFSETQ. Trimming took 4 bases from V and 4 from J; bases not matched to a gene: 10. This CDR3 comprises 16 residues.

This chain uses TRBV5-1 with TRBJ1-1; TRBD1 agrees at 8 bases. V trimming: 5 bases; J trimming: 1 base; junction bases outside the gene matches: 7. CDR1 and CDR2 from the germline V gene are SGHRS and YFSETQ. This CDR3 has 15 residues. CDR3: CASRRPGQANTEAFF. Written as DNA, the CDR3 is TGCGCCAGCAGGCGGCCGGGACAGGCGAACACTGAAGCTTTCTTT.

The V gene is TRBV30, the J gene TRBJ2-7; D not certain. The germline CDR1 and CDR2 sequences are GTSNPN and SVGIG (reference sequence). Trimming removed 4 bases from V and 0 bases from J, with 16 bases in between. The CDR3 totals 15 residues. CDR3 sequence reads: CAWKPQWKSSYEQYF. DNA of the CDR3: TGTGCCTGGAAACCACAGTGGAAGAGCTCCTACGAGCAGTACTTC.

V gene TRBV12-3 or TRBV12-4 combines with J gene TRBJ1-2; possible D gene TRBD1, 6 bases. The CDR3 has 14 amino acids. Trimming shortened V by 2 bases and J by 6 bases, and 13 bases separated the two germline ends. CDR3 loop: CASSLTGRFDGYTF. As DNA, the CDR3 is TGTGCCAGCAGTTTAACAGGGAGGTTCGATGGCTACACCTTC.

CDR3 loop: CSARDQKGQETQYF. In DNA form, the CDR3 reads TGCAGTGCTAGAGATCAAAAGGGTCAAGAGACCCAGTACTTC. V and J are TRBV20-1 and TRBJ2-5; D gene ambiguous. The CDR3 covers 14 residues. CDR1 DFQATT and CDR2 SNEGSKA come from the germline V gene (reference sequence). V was shortened by 0 bases and J by 2 bases, with 10 bases between the two germline ends.

This chain links TRBV6-2 or TRBV6-3 with TRBJ2-1; TRBD2 matches at 9 bases. The CDR3 runs 15 residues. Germline values: CDR1 MNHEY, CDR2 SVGEGT. Trimming cost V 6 bases and J 9 bases; bases outside gene matches: 12. The CDR3, as DNA: TGTGCCAGCAGAACCATAGCGGGAGCGGGCGGTGAGCAGTTCTTC. Translated, it gives CASRTIAGAGGEQFF.

The rearrangement uses TRBV6-5 and TRBJ1-2; tentatively, D is TRBD1 (5 bases). CDR1 is MNHEY, CDR2 SVGAGI, per germline. This CDR3 region has 14 residues. V shed 2 bases and J shed 6 bases, with 13 bases lying between them. CDR3 DNA: TGTGCCAGCAGTTACATTCAGGGACGGGATGGCTACACCTTC. This encodes CASSYIQGRDGYTF.

This sequence joins TRBV9 and TRBJ1-1; TRBD1 matches at 10 bases. The CDR3 totals 15 residues. Germline-derived CDR1 and CDR2 are SGDLS and YYNGEE. The trim removed 0 bases at V and 10 bases at J, leaving 9 bases unmatched. The CDR3 nucleotides are TGTGCCAGCAGCGTAGGGCGGACAGGGGGTGATGCAGCTTTCTTT. This codes for CASSVGRTGGDAAFF.

CDR3 in amino acids: CASSPTGTEETQYF. DNA of the CDR3: TGCGCCAGCAGCCCCACCGGGACCGAAGAGACCCAGTACTTC. The chain couples TRBV5-1 to TRBJ2-5; possibly TRBD1 or TRBD2 for D (5 bases each). V lost 4 bases and J lost 3, with 13 bases in between. The CDR3 is 14 residues long. Germline V gives CDR1 SGHRS, CDR2 YFSETQ. The full variable domain, with the rest looked up from reference TRBV5-1 and TRBJ2-5, is KAGVTQTPRYLIKTRGQQVTLSCSPISGHRSVSWYQQTPGQGLQFLFEYFSETQRNKGNFPGRFSGRQFSNSRSEMNVSTLELGDSALYLCASSPTGTEETQYFGPGTRLLVL.